The 20 T cell receptor beta chains below were found in one sample sequenced in a study of shared T cell receptors in the human thymus. Generated by immunoSEQ multiplex PCR, the TCRdb table keeps only in-frame clones and is missing some. Of around 340,000 clones listed, approximately 95% are singletons. The source material was thymocytes. The receptors shown here come from a human donor.

The rearrangement links TRBV11-2 to TRBJ2-5; D is perhaps TRBD1 (5 bases). There are 17 residues in the CDR3. Trimming took off 4 bases at V and 3 bases at J, with 21 bases between the two ends. The germline CDR1 and CDR2 sequences are SGHAT and FQNNGV. CDR3 residues: CASSCGAIQEPKETQYF. The CDR3 DNA is TGTGCCAGCAGCTGTGGGGCCATTCAAGAGCCCAAAGAGACCCAGTACTTC. The complete variable domain, with remaining parts taken from reference TRBV11-2 and TRBJ2-5, reads EAGVAQSPRYKIIEKRQSVAFWCNPISGHATLYWYQQILGQGPKLLIQFQNNGVVDDSQLPKDRFSAERLKGVDSTLKIQPAKLEDSAVYLCASSCGAIQEPKETQYFGPGTRLLVL.

The chain couples TRBV7-9 to TRBJ2-5; 7 positions agree with TRBD2. The germline V gene has CDR1 SEHNR and CDR2 FQNEAQ (reference sequence). This CDR3 has 15 residues. Trimming removed 5 bases from V and 5 bases from J; junction bases left unmatched: 11. The DNA of the CDR3 is TGTGCCAGCAGCGTCGGACTAGGGGTCAGGGAGACCCAGTACTTC. This translates into CASSVGLGVRETQYF.

The CDR3 loop is CASSLTSAQETQYF. The CDR3 bases are TGTGCCAGCAGCCTGACTAGCGCGCAAGAGACCCAGTACTTC. The V call is TRBV6-6, the J call TRBJ2-5; TRBD2 agrees at 8 bases. V gave up 6 bases and J gave up 2 bases; unmatched junction bases: 5. The CDR3 has 14 residues. Germline V gene data show CDR1 as MNHNY and CDR2 as SVGAGI (reference sequence).

The chain carries TRBV19 and TRBJ2-2; D is perhaps TRBD2 (5 bases). Between the trimmed V and J ends, which lost 1 base and 2 bases, there was a span of 11 bases. Germline V gene lookup returns CDR1 LNHDA and CDR2 SQIVND (reference sequence). This CDR3 region has 16 residues. CDR3 region: CASSIGTSLNTGELFF. CDR3 coding DNA: TGTGCCAGTAGTATAGGGACTTCCTTAAACACCGGGGAGCTGTTTTTT.

The rearrangement links TRBV18 to TRBJ2-3, with unresolved D. This CDR3 is built from 12 residues. The germline gives CDR1 KGHSH, CDR2 LQKENI. The V end was cut by 6 bases, the J end by 6 bases, with 10 bases between. The DNA of the CDR3 is TGTGCCAGCTCGTCAGAAGGCGATACGCAGTATTTT. Translation: CASSSEGDTQYF.

The rearrangement uses TRBV28 and TRBJ1-5, with 10 bases that match TRBD1. The CDR3 totals 17 residues. J lost 2 bases, V lost 6 bases, and 10 bases had no gene match. CDR1 MDHEN and CDR2 SYDVKM come from the germline V gene. This chain's CDR3 is CASSSPGQGTGNQPQHF. CDR3 coding DNA: TGTGCCAGCAGCAGCCCGGGACAGGGGACGGGCAATCAGCCCCAGCATTTT.

The chain is built from TRBV27 and TRBJ2-7; 8 bases line up with TRBD2. CDR3 size: 17 residues. J lost 2 bases, V lost 3 bases, and 12 bases had no gene match. Per the germline V gene, CDR1 is MNHEY and CDR2 is SMNVEV (reference sequence). In DNA, the CDR3 is TGTGCCAGCAGTTTGCACAGCACAGGGACTAGTGCCTACGAGCAGTACTTC. Translating gives CASSLHSTGTSAYEQYF.

The chain recombines TRBV13 with TRBJ2-7; 15 bases are a match to TRBD2. Losses at the gene ends were 4 bases for V and 0 bases for J; bases not matched to a gene: 10. CDR3 length equals 19 residues. Germline V lookup: CDR1 PRHDT, CDR2 FYEKMQ (reference sequence). The CDR3 bases are TGTGCCAGCAGCTGGACTCCGGGACTAGCGGGAGGCTTCTCCTACGAGCAGTACTTC. Amino acid sequence: CASSWTPGLAGGFSYEQYF.

The chain couples TRBV7-4 to TRBJ2-7, with TRBD2 matching over 8 bases. The V and J ends lost 5 bases and 3 bases, in that order; junction bases with no gene match: 12. CDR3 size: 16 residues. CDR1 SGHVT and CDR2 SQSDAQ come from the germline V gene. The CDR3 sequence is CASSPRTSSFYYEQYF. DNA for the CDR3: TGTGCCAGCAGCCCCCGGACTAGCTCCTTCTACTACGAGCAGTACTTC.

The chain is built from TRBV6-5 and TRBJ1-2; D gene uncertain. V lost 5 bases to trimming and J lost 7 bases, with 11 bases between them. The CDR3 runs to 12 residues. The germline gives CDR1 MNHEY, CDR2 SVGAGI. The CDR3 protein is CASSSSMRGYTF. For the CDR3, the DNA is TGTGCCAGCAGTAGCTCTATGCGTGGCTACACCTTC.

The chain combines TRBV4-3 with TRBJ1-4; 8 positions match TRBD1. J was trimmed by 3 bases and V by 4 bases; bases with no gene match: 4. Germline values: CDR1 LGHNA, CDR2 YSLEER. CDR3 length: 15 amino acids. CDR3 loop: CASSPRDRSNEKLFF. The CDR3 DNA is TGCGCCAGCAGCCCCCGGGACAGGTCTAATGAAAAACTGTTTTTT.

The J gene is TRBJ2-2, the V gene TRBV19, with 9 bases fitting TRBD2. J gave up 4 bases and V 3 bases, and 6 bases lay outside the gene matches. The CDR3 contains 16 residues. Germline V lookup: CDR1 LNHDA, CDR2 SQIVND (reference sequence). The CDR3 DNA follows: TGTGCCAGTAGTATCCTGTGCGGGAGGGCCACCGGGGAGCTGTTTTTT. Protein product: CASSILCGRATGELFF.

This chain uses TRBV27 with TRBJ2-2; either TRBD1 or TRBD2 may fit D (7 bases each). CDR1 MNHEY and CDR2 SMNVEV come from the germline V gene (reference sequence). This CDR3 comprises 15 residues. Trimming took 8 bases from V and 4 from J, leaving 17 bases between them. CDR3 protein: CASGGRGHGTGELFF. As DNA, the CDR3 is TGTGCCAGCGGTGGGAGGGGGCACGGCACCGGGGAGCTGTTTTTT.

The genes are TRBV4-2 and TRBJ2-3, with 15 bases matching TRBD2. The CDR3 extends over 22 amino acids. The ends lost 0 bases at V and 2 bases at J; junction bases unmatched: 15. In germline, CDR1 is LGHNA, CDR2 YNFKEQ. CDR3 in amino acids: CASSQDPGLAGGPVPPTDTQYF. The CDR3 nucleotides read TGTGCCAGCAGCCAAGATCCCGGACTAGCGGGAGGGCCCGTCCCGCCCACAGATACGCAGTATTTT.

The gene calls are TRBV15 and TRBJ2-7; no reliable D call. V lost 1 base to trimming and J lost 4 bases, with 8 bases between them. Germline V gives CDR1 LNHNV, CDR2 YYDKDF (reference sequence). The CDR3 totals 13 residues. The CDR3 region is CATSRGPSYEQYF. The CDR3 nucleotides read TGTGCCACCAGCAGAGGGCCCTCTTACGAGCAGTACTTC.

J is TRBJ1-3 and V is TRBV6-1; unclear D gene. The germline gives CDR1 MNHNS, CDR2 SASEGT. V was shortened by 6 bases and J by 6 bases, with 15 bases between the two germline ends. This CDR3 is built from 14 residues. Written as DNA, the CDR3 is TGTGCCAGCAGCCCTGGCGGGAGTGAAAACACCATATATTTT. Translation gives CASSPGGSENTIYF.

The gene calls are TRBV6-1 and TRBJ1-4; D is perhaps TRBD1 (5 bases). Trimming removed 8 bases from V and 10 bases from J, with 11 bases in between. Germline V lookup: CDR1 MNHNS, CDR2 SASEGT. This CDR3 is 11 amino acids long. CDR3 sequence reads: CASGGWGKLFF. The CDR3 nucleotides are TGTGCCAGCGGGGGATGGGGAAAACTGTTTTTT.

Points on this clone: The junction differs from germline at one of its ends, possibly a read error. CDR3 sequence reads: CASSAMGQGDF. As DNA, the CDR3 is TGTGCCAGCAGTGCAATGGGACAGGGCGACTTC. The V and J genes are TRBV6-1 and TRBJ2-5; 9 nucleotides agree with TRBD1. The CDR3 extends over 11 amino acids. Germline V gene lookup returns CDR1 MNHNS and CDR2 SASEGT.

In the case of this clone: Other nucleotide sequences in the sample specify the same CDR3. This CDR3 reads CASSYYGSSYEQYF. The CDR3 DNA is TGTGCCAGCAGTTACTACGGGAGCTCCTACGAGCAGTACTTC. The V and J genes are TRBV6-5 and TRBJ2-7; D is perhaps TRBD2 (6 bases). Between the trimmed V and J ends, which lost 1 base and 0 bases, there was a span of 7 bases. The CDR3 runs to 14 residues. CDR1 and CDR2 from the germline V gene are MNHEY and SVGAGI.

The sample holds a few counts of this clone. The rearrangement links TRBV4-3 to TRBJ1-2; 7 bases map to TRBD1. V lost 0 bases and J lost 4; bases outside the gene matches: 11. CDR3 length: 17 amino acids. Looked up from germline, CDR1 is LGHNA and CDR2 is YSLEER. CDR3 protein: CASSQERGRGLGYGYTF. The CDR3 nucleotides read TGCGCCAGCAGCCAAGAGCGGGGGAGGGGGCTTGGCTATGGCTACACCTTC.